The next 10 T cell receptor beta chains were all read from a single sample in a study of shared clonotypes between healthy human individuals. Sequencing used immunoSEQ multiplex PCR; TCRdb keeps in-frame clones, though not all of them. The sample includes about 1.1 million clones, more than 75% of them seen just once. The sample consisted of memory CD4+ T cells from PBMCs. Subset: CD45RA-negative fraction. All receptors derive from a man aged 18 to 30 in good health. Some clones in this sample may be carry-over from other donors' samples.

The chain uses TRBV5-1 and TRBJ1-2; D may be TRBD1 (5 bases). In germline, CDR1 is SGHRS, CDR2 YFSETQ. V was cut by 9 bases and J by 0 bases, with 15 bases left in between. The CDR3 consists of 14 residues. The CDR3 region is CATSFGGANYGYTF. The DNA for the CDR3 is TGCGCCACCTCCTTCGGGGGGGCTAACTATGGCTACACCTTC.

The chain links TRBV5-1 to TRBJ2-1; D possibly corresponds to TRBD1 (6 bases). The V and J ends lost 2 bases and 2 bases respectively, with 11 bases between them. The length of the CDR3 is 15 residues. Germline values: CDR1 SGHRS, CDR2 YFSETQ. The CDR3 DNA reads as TGCGCCAGCAGCTTTGGGGACACTGCCTACAATGAGCAGTTCTTC. Translation gives CASSFGDTAYNEQFF.

This clone was counted between two and nine times. The J gene is TRBJ2-1, the V gene TRBV7-8; the D gene is possibly TRBD2 (6 bases). CDR3 length: 15 amino acids. Trimming took off 5 bases at V and 6 bases at J, with 17 bases between the two ends. Germline lookup yields CDR1 SGHVS and CDR2 FQNEAQ. The CDR3 spells CASSPPAGRSNEQFF. CDR3 in DNA: TGTGCCAGCAGCCCTCCGGCGGGGCGGTCCAATGAGCAGTTCTTC.

Worth noting for this clone: Other DNA sequences in this specimen translate into the identical CDR3. This CDR3 reads CASSLGGSGNTIYF. CDR3 bases: TGTGCCAGCAGCTTAGGTGGCTCTGGAAACACCATATATTTT. The gene calls are TRBV7-2 and TRBJ1-3; D remains ambiguous. Germline V gives CDR1 SGHTA, CDR2 FQGNSA. Trimming cost V 1 base and J 0 bases, with 4 bases left between them. The CDR3 totals 14 residues.

The gene calls are TRBV30 and TRBJ1-2; D possibly corresponds to TRBD1 (5 bases). V was trimmed by 1 base and J by 4 bases, leaving 13 bases between them. The germline V gene encodes CDR1 GTSNPN and CDR2 SVGIG (reference sequence). The CDR3 covers 14 residues. The CDR3 DNA reads as TGTGCCTGGAGTGGGTTGGGGCCGGGCTATGGCTACACCTTC. Its protein is CAWSGLGPGYGYTF.

The chain recombines TRBV28 with TRBJ2-7; D is unclear. Germline lookup yields CDR1 MDHEN and CDR2 SYDVKM. Trimming took off 7 bases at V and 3 bases at J, with 10 bases between the two ends. This CDR3 is built from 12 residues. The CDR3 DNA is TGTGCCAGCAATGGCAGAAGCTACGAGCAGTACTTC. It encodes CASNGRSYEQYF.

The rearrangement joins TRBV28 to TRBJ1-1; no reliable D call. Per germline, CDR1 MDHEN and CDR2 SYDVKM. The CDR3 extends over 13 amino acids. Between the trimmed V and J ends, which lost 2 bases and 0 bases, there was a span of 4 bases. The CDR3 DNA follows: TGTGCCAGCAGTTTAAGAATGAACACTGAAGCTTTCTTT. Translation: CASSLRMNTEAFF.

The gene calls are TRBV4-3 and TRBJ2-1; D is unresolved. The germline V and J ends were trimmed by 8 bases and 9 bases, with 17 bases remaining between them. The CDR3 has 13 amino acids. Looked up from germline, CDR1 is LGHNA and CDR2 is YSLEER. CDR3 in amino acids: CASGTVTTREQFF. As DNA, the CDR3 is TGCGCCAGCGGAACGGTTACTACGCGTGAGCAGTTCTTC.

In regard to this clone: Other DNA sequences of this sample code for an identical CDR3. The chain uses TRBV2 and TRBJ2-2; D possibly corresponds to TRBD1 (6 bases). Trimming left V 7 bases short and J 1 base short, with 10 bases between. The CDR3 length is 14 residues. CDR1 and CDR2 from the germline V gene are SNHLY and FYNNEI. CDR3 sequence (DNA): TGTGCCAGCATCCGGGACAAGAACACCGGGGAGCTGTTTTTT. This translates into CASIRDKNTGELFF.

This rearrangement joins TRBV18 to TRBJ2-2; 8 bases line up with TRBD1. The V gene's germline CDR1 is KGHSH and CDR2 LQKENI. V dropped 6 bases and J dropped 6; count of bases not matched to a gene: 6. CDR3 size: 14 residues. In nucleotides, the CDR3 is TGTGCCAGCTCCGGACAGGGATTGGCCGGGGAGCTGTTTTTT. Protein: CASSGQGLAGELFF.